A single sample gave rise to the 30 T cell receptor beta chains below, sequenced in a study of T cells after yellow fever vaccination. Each CDR3 protein gets one entry after TCRdb re-called the 5' RACE reads with MiXCR. Of under 500,000 distinct CDR3 sequences in the sample, over 15% were seen once. The source was PBMCs, collected before the yellow fever booster vaccination. The receptors originated from a man in his late teens or twenties who received the YFV17D yellow fever vaccine.

CDR3 bases: TGTGCCAGCAGTGCCGTAGCGGAGACCCAGTACTTC. It codes for CASSAVAETQYF. This chain uses TRBV6-2 or TRBV6-3 with TRBJ2-5; D possibly corresponds to TRBD2 (5 bases). Trimming removed 5 bases from V and 5 bases from J, with 9 bases in between. Germline assignment: CDR1 MNHEY and CDR2 SVGEGT. The CDR3 covers 12 residues.

The rearrangement links TRBV19 to TRBJ2-3; the match to TRBD2 covers 8 bases. The CDR3 is 14 residues long. V trimming: 5 bases; J trimming: 5 bases; junction bases outside the gene matches: 6. Germline V gives CDR1 LNHDA, CDR2 SQIVND (reference sequence). The CDR3 DNA sequence: TGTGCCAGTAGTGCCTCGGGGGGGCAAGATACGCAGTATTTT. Its protein product is CASSASGGQDTQYF. The full variable domain, its missing parts supplied by reference TRBV19 and TRBJ2-3, is DGGITQSPKYLFRKEGQNVTLSCEQNLNHDAMYWYRQDPGQGLRLIYYSQIVNDFQKGDIAEGYSVSREKKESFPLTVTSAQKNPTAFYLCASSASGGQDTQYFGPGTRLTVL.

The V gene is TRBV12-3 or TRBV12-4, the J gene TRBJ2-3; D remains unclear. With 3 bases removed from V and 0 bases from J, the gap between germline ends came to 7 bases. This CDR3 is built from 14 residues. CDR3 bases: TGTGCCAGCAGTTTCAGATATAGCACAGATACGCAGTATTTT. Amino acid sequence: CASSFRYSTDTQYF.

This clonotype was found a few times. The chain recombines TRBV4-2 with TRBJ2-4, with 8 nucleotides matching TRBD2. Germline V gives CDR1 LGHNA, CDR2 YNFKEQ. V lost 1 base and J lost 8; bases outside the gene matches: 4. CDR3 size: 14 residues. In DNA, the CDR3 is TGTGCCAGCAGCCAAGGGGCAGCGGGAGACATTCAGTACTTC. Its translation is CASSQGAAGDIQYF.

This clonotype came up a few times. The chain carries TRBV29-1 and TRBJ2-7; D gene unclear. The CDR3 contains 11 residues. Germline lookup yields CDR1 SQVTM and CDR2 ANQGSEA. Trimming pared 7 bases from V and 3 bases from J, leaving 10 bases between. Written as DNA, the CDR3 is TGCAGCGCCGGACCCGACTACGAGCAGTACTTC. Translated: CSAGPDYEQYF.

V and J are TRBV6-2 or TRBV6-3 and TRBJ1-1; D unresolved. Trimming pared 4 bases from V and 0 bases from J, leaving 15 bases between. This CDR3 has 16 residues. The germline V gene has CDR1 MNHEY and CDR2 SVGEGT. As DNA, the CDR3 is TGTGCCAGCAGTTCCTTCGCTGAGGGAATGAACACTGAAGCTTTCTTT. Protein: CASSSFAEGMNTEAFF.

Many counts were recorded for this clonotype. This rearrangement joins TRBV24-1 to TRBJ1-2; D is possibly TRBD1 (6 bases). Trimming left V 2 bases short and J 4 bases short, with 10 bases between. Per germline, CDR1 KGHDR and CDR2 SFDVKD. The CDR3 is 14 amino acids. CDR3 DNA: TGTGCCACCAGTGATTACCGGACAGCCTATGGCTACACCTTC. Protein: CATSDYRTAYGYTF.

The V call is TRBV2, the J call TRBJ2-3, with D perhaps matching TRBD1 (6 bases). Trimming took 3 bases from V and 1 from J, leaving 14 bases between them. Germline V gene data show CDR1 as SNHLY and CDR2 as FYNNEI. The length of the CDR3 is 16 residues. CDR3 DNA: TGTGCCAGCAGTGATTCGCGAGGGGGAGGCACAGATACGCAGTATTTT. Translated: CASSDSRGGGTDTQYF.

This clonotype was counted between two and nine times. The chain combines TRBV9 with TRBJ1-2; no definite D call. V was clipped by 0 bases and J by 14 bases, with 11 bases between them. Germline loops: CDR1 SGDLS, CDR2 YYNGEE. This CDR3 comprises 11 residues. DNA for the CDR3: TGTGCCAGCAGCGTAGGGACGGCACTAACCTTC. Its protein is CASSVGTALTF.

The V and J genes are TRBV7-9 and TRBJ2-6; D might be TRBD2 (5 bases). Trimming removed 9 bases at V and 0 bases at J, with 12 bases between. Germline CDR1 is SEHNR and CDR2 is FQNEAQ (reference sequence). This CDR3 spans 15 amino acids. In nucleotides, the CDR3 is TGTGCCAGAGCCGGGGTGAGCTCTGGGGCCAACGTCCTGACTTTC. It translates to CARAGVSSGANVLTF.

The chain employs TRBV6-4 and TRBJ2-1; 8 bases are shared with TRBD2. This CDR3 is built from 15 residues. Germline CDR1 and CDR2: MRHNA and SNTAGT. V dropped 4 bases and J dropped 4; count of bases not matched to a gene: 6. The CDR3 coding sequence is TGTGCCAGCAGTGTCATTAGCGGGGAGTACAATGAGCAGTTCTTC. Translating gives CASSVISGEYNEQFF.

This clonotype turned up a few times. This chain connects TRBV12-3 or TRBV12-4 to TRBJ2-5; a weak D match, TRBD1 (5 bases). The CDR3 has 12 amino acids. Trimming stripped 5 bases from V and 5 bases from J, with 9 bases between. CDR3 bases: TGTGCCAGCAGTATAGGGGTGGAGACCCAGTACTTC. Its translation: CASSIGVETQYF.

The V gene is TRBV2, the J gene TRBJ2-5; 7 nucleotides match TRBD1. Losses at the gene ends were 4 bases for V and 3 bases for J; bases not matched to a gene: 2. The CDR3 totals 13 residues. The germline gives CDR1 SNHLY, CDR2 FYNNEI. The CDR3 nucleotides read TGTGCCAGCAGTGTGGACAGGAAAGAGACCCAGTACTTC. Protein: CASSVDRKETQYF.

The genes are TRBV5-1 and TRBJ2-3, with TRBD1 matching over 7 bases. V lost 4 bases, J lost 1 base, and 9 bases stayed unmatched. This CDR3 spans 16 amino acids. Looked up from germline, CDR1 is SGHRS and CDR2 is YFSETQ. This chain's CDR3 is CASSPRTGFGTDTQYF. Written as DNA, the CDR3 is TGCGCCAGCAGCCCAAGGACAGGCTTTGGCACAGATACGCAGTATTTT.

This clonotype came up a few times. The chain links TRBV16 to TRBJ2-5, with a tentative D call TRBD2 (5 bases). The CDR3 totals 13 residues. Germline CDR1 reads KGHSY; CDR2 reads FQNENV. Trimming stripped 4 bases from V and 2 bases from J, with 8 bases between. The CDR3 DNA reads as TGTGCCAGCAGCCGGACTTATCAAGAGACCCAGTACTTC. It codes for CASSRTYQETQYF.

This clonotype occurred many times. This sequence joins TRBV9 and TRBJ2-3, with 7 nucleotides matching TRBD1. V dropped 5 bases and J dropped 2; count of bases not matched to a gene: 5. Germline V gene sequence: CDR1 SGDLS, CDR2 YYNGEE. The CDR3 has 14 residues. CDR3 DNA sequence: TGTGCCAGCAGTTTGGACAGGAACACAGATACGCAGTATTTT. Its protein is CASSLDRNTDTQYF.

This clonotype was seen a few times. CDR3 nucleotides: TGCAGTGCTAGAGCCGGGACAGGGAAACAGCCCCAGCATTTT. Residues: CSARAGTGKQPQHF. This chain joins TRBV20-1 and TRBJ1-5; 9 bases align to TRBD1. Germline loops: CDR1 DFQATT, CDR2 SNEGSKA (reference sequence). The junction had 5 bases not matched to a gene; V was cut back by 1 base and J by 7 bases. The CDR3 is 14 residues long.

This clonotype was counted a few times. This chain joins TRBV13 and TRBJ1-2; D is unresolved. V was pared by 2 bases and J by 5 bases, with 18 bases between. The CDR3 has 16 amino acids. The germline CDR1 and CDR2 sequences are PRHDT and FYEKMQ (reference sequence). CDR3 residues: CASSLQLAPGRYGYTF. CDR3 nucleotide sequence: TGTGCCAGCAGCTTACAGTTGGCGCCCGGGAGGTATGGCTACACCTTC.

In DNA, the CDR3 is TGTGCCAGCAGCTTAACGACGTATGGAGATACGCAGTATTTT. It yields the protein CASSLTTYGDTQYF. The chain is built from TRBV7-3 and TRBJ2-3; D gene uncertain. In germline, CDR1 is SGHTA, CDR2 FQGTGA. This CDR3 has 14 amino acids. V was shortened by 0 bases and J by 5 bases, with 9 bases between the two germline ends.

CDR3 nucleotides: TGCAGTGCCCAAGAGACAGGCGACCCCGGGGGCACCATATATTTT. It codes for CSAQETGDPGGTIYF. The chain employs TRBV20-1 and TRBJ1-3, with D possibly TRBD1 on 6 matching bases. The CDR3 loop spans 15 amino acids. V was shortened by 6 bases and J by 9 bases, with 24 bases between the two germline ends. CDR1 DFQATT and CDR2 SNEGSKA come from the germline V gene (reference sequence).

A few counts support this clonotype. This rearrangement joins TRBV5-8 to TRBJ1-5; D unresolved. CDR1 and CDR2 (germline): SGHTS, YDEGEE. The CDR3 is 15 residues long. V was pared by 7 bases and J by 0 bases, with 14 bases between. CDR3 nucleotide sequence: TGTGCCAGCTTTGCATGGGGAGATAGCAATCAGCCCCAGCATTTT. Amino acid sequence: CASFAWGDSNQPQHF. Variable domain in full (rest from reference TRBV5-8 and TRBJ1-5): EAGVTQSPTHLIKTRGQQATLRCSPISGHTSVYWYQQALGLGLQFLLWYDEGEERNRGNFPPRFSGRQFPNYSSELNVNALELEDSALYLCASFAWGDSNQPQHFGDGTRLSIL.

This sequence joins TRBV27 and TRBJ2-1, with 7 bases aligning to TRBD1. Germline V CDR1 and CDR2: MNHEY, SMNVEV (reference sequence). The V and J ends lost 5 bases and 8 bases, in that order; junction bases with no gene match: 6. The CDR3 contains 13 residues. The CDR3 protein is CASSLRQGYEQFF. The CDR3 DNA reads TGTGCCAGCAGTCTCCGACAGGGCTATGAGCAGTTCTTC.

The CDR3 DNA is TGCAGTGCTAGATACAGCTACGAGCAGTACGTC. Protein product: CSARYSYEQYV. The chain has TRBV20-1 and TRBJ2-7, with no clear D. The germline CDR1 and CDR2 sequences are DFQATT and SNEGSKA (reference sequence). The CDR3 is 11 amino acids. Trimming left V 2 bases short and J 3 bases short, with 5 bases between.

The CDR3 reads CASSSAGPSGANVLTF. CDR3 sequence (DNA): TGTGCCAGCAGCTCCGCAGGGCCCTCTGGGGCCAACGTCCTGACTTTC. This chain joins TRBV9 and TRBJ2-6; D is possibly TRBD1 (5 bases). Germline CDR1 is SGDLS and CDR2 is YYNGEE. The ends were cut back, 4 bases at V and 0 bases at J, with 11 bases in the middle. The CDR3 is 16 amino acids.

The V and J genes are TRBV5-1 and TRBJ1-1; D uncertain. Germline values: CDR1 SGHRS, CDR2 YFSETQ. V dropped 2 bases and J dropped 5 bases, with 10 bases sitting between them. The length of the CDR3 is 13 residues. The DNA for the CDR3 is TGCGCCAGCAGCTTTCAGGAGGGAACTGAAGCTTTCTTT. Its translation: CASSFQEGTEAFF.

This clonotype appeared a few times. The chain employs TRBV7-3 and TRBJ2-1, with 8 bases fitting TRBD1. The trim removed 1 base at V and 8 bases at J, leaving 10 bases unmatched. The CDR3 consists of 16 residues. The V gene's germline CDR1 is SGHTA and CDR2 FQGTGA. The CDR3 DNA reads TGTGCCAGCAGCTTAATAAGCGGACAGGGAATCTATGAGCAGTTCTTC. Encoded protein: CASSLISGQGIYEQFF.

This chain's CDR3 is CASSRDREMYEQYF. Written as DNA, the CDR3 is TGTGCCAGCAGCCGGGACAGGGAAATGTACGAGCAGTACTTC. The V call is TRBV6-6, the J call TRBJ2-7; 9 positions match TRBD1. The CDR3 has 14 residues. Looked up from germline, CDR1 is MNHNY and CDR2 is SVGAGI (reference sequence). After removal of 6 bases from V and 4 bases from J, the junction contained 7 bases not matched to a gene.

This clonotype has just a few counts. This chain links TRBV12-3 or TRBV12-4 with TRBJ2-3; 7 nucleotides agree with TRBD2. This CDR3 is built from 16 residues. V gave up 5 bases and J gave up 5 bases; unmatched junction bases: 13. The CDR3 sequence is CASSTLWTAGEDTQYF. The CDR3 DNA reads as TGTGCCAGCAGTACACTTTGGACGGCGGGGGAAGATACGCAGTATTTT.

The chain couples TRBV4-3 to TRBJ1-6; D is unclear. Germline values: CDR1 LGHNA, CDR2 YSLEER. The CDR3 loop spans 17 amino acids. The V end was cut by 0 bases, the J end by 7 bases, with 16 bases between. CDR3 protein: CASSQEEGRGWNSPLHF. For the CDR3, the DNA is TGCGCCAGCAGCCAAGAAGAAGGTCGCGGGTGGAATTCACCCCTCCACTTT.

This clonotype was counted between two and nine times. The chain has TRBV6-5 and TRBJ2-3; maybe TRBD2 (6 bases). The CDR3 covers 15 residues. The V and J ends lost 6 bases and 4 bases respectively, with 17 bases between them. Germline values: CDR1 MNHEY, CDR2 SVGAGI. This CDR3 reads CASRRRAGSADTQYF. CDR3 coding DNA: TGTGCCAGCAGACGGAGGGCGGGGTCGGCAGATACGCAGTATTTT.